The sequence of this T cell receptor beta chain was determined in a study of naive and memory T cell subsets. An equimolar mix of two oligonucleotides served as the beta constant-region primer for TRBC1 and TRBC2. Nested alpha and beta constant-region primers with the SP2 primer drove four PCR rounds on ligated cDNA. From the UMI-ligation and nested PCR reads, TCRdb called clonotypes with MiXCR, one entry per CDR3 protein. Among about 120,000 distinct CDR3 sequences listed, approximately 37% were seen once. V was shortened by 4 bases and J by 7 bases, with 8 bases between the two germline ends. Germline assignment: CDR1 SEHNR and CDR2 FQNEAQ (reference sequence). The CDR3 spans 12 residues.

This TCR was recovered from a human donor in good health. Sequenced sample: central memory CD4+ T cells from blood. The chain couples TRBV7-9 to TRBJ1-5; no reliable D call. The CDR3 spells CASSYPEQPQHF. The CDR3 nucleotides read TGTGCCAGCAGCTATCCGGAGCAGCCCCAGCATTTT.